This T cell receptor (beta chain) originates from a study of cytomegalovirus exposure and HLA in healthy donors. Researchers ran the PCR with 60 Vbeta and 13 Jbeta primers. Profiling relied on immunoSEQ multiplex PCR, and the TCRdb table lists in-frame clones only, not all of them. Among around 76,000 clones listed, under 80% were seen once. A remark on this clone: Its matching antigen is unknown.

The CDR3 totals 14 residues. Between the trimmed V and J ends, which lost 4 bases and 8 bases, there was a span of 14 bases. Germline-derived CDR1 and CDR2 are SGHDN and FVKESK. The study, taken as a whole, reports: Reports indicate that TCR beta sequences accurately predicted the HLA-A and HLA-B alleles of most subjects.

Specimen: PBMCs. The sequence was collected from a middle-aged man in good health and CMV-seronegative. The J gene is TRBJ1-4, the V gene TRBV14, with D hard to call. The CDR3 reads CASSRSMVQEKLFF. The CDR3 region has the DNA TGTGCCAGCAGCCGGTCCATGGTCCAGGAAAAACTGTTTTTT.